The TCR beta chain described here comes from a study of CD8 T cells in Susac syndrome. Study-wide findings and caveats: The authors acknowledged that the study's TCR sequencing and HLA analysis involved relatively few individuals.

Worth noting for this clonotype: The antigen remains unidentified.

Losses at the gene ends were 5 bases for V and 8 bases for J; bases not matched to a gene: 6. The CDR3 covers 12 residues. The germline CDR1 and CDR2 sequences are DFQATT and SNEGSKA (reference sequence). Random hexamers primed reverse transcription of 0.5 to 1 ug RNA. The TCR beta CDR3 was amplified by immunoSEQ multiplex PCR across 54 Vbeta, 13 Jbeta. TCRdb analysed the immunoSEQ multiplex PCR reads with MiXCR anew, one entry per CDR3 protein. The sample includes 80,000 or so distinct CDR3 sequences, roughly 91% seen only once; the top ten take around 0.52%. Sequencing of TCR beta covered CD8+ and CD4+ T cells obtained from blood.

The gene calls are TRBV20-1 and TRBJ2-1, with TRBD1 matching 7 bases. The origin of this receptor is a human donor with Susac syndrome. Source material: CD4+ T cells from PBMCs. The DNA for the CDR3 is TGCAGTGCTCCCAGACAGGGCGATGAGCAGTTCTTC. This translates into CSAPRQGDEQFF.